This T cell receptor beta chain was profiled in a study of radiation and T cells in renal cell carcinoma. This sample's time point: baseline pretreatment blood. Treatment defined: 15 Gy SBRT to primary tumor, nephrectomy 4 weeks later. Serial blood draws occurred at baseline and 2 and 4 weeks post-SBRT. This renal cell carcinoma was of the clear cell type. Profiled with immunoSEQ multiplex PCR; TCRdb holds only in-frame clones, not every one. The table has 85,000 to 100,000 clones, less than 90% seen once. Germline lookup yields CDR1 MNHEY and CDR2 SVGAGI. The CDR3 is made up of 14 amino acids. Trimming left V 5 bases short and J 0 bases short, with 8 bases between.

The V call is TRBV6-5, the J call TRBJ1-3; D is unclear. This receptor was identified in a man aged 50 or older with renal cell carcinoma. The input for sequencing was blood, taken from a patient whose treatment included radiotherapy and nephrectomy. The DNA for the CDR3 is TGTGCCAGCAGTGAAGTGTTCTCTGGAAACACCATATATTTT. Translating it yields CASSEVFSGNTIYF.